This T cell receptor (beta chain) was observed in a study of control samples from healthy donors and cancer patients. CDR3 size: 15 residues. CDR1 is SNHLY and CDR2 is FYNNEI in the germline V gene. V was cut by 3 bases and J by 4 bases, with 13 bases left in between. This clone was seen just once. Assay: immunoSEQ multiplex PCR; the TCRdb copy retains only in-frame clones and omits some. Of 190,000 or so clones listed, about 93% were seen once; the top ten hold approximately 1.5%. The material sequenced was blood. The chain links TRBV2 to TRBJ2-1; D tentatively fits TRBD1 or TRBD2 (5 bases each). The clonotype originates from a man aged 18-30 years in good health. The chain's CDR3 is CASSDQGTLYNEQFF. As DNA, the CDR3 is TGTGCCAGCAGTGATCAAGGGACCCTGTACAATGAGCAGTTCTTC.